This T cell receptor beta chain came from a study of T cell responses to AZD1222 COVID-19 vaccine. Points from the study as a whole: Seropositive AZD1222 recipients at baseline numbered only 5 or 6. Repertoires were obtained only post-peak T cell response.

In the case of this clone: Its antigen is not identified.

Trimming cost V 2 bases and J 3 bases, with 8 bases left between them. CDR3 length: 13 amino acids. Germline assignment: CDR1 SGHDT and CDR2 YYEEEE. The protocol was immunoSEQ multiplex PCR, while the TCRdb copy is restricted to in-frame clones and leaves out a portion. The sample records roughly 150,000 clones, nearly 95% being singletons. This sample comprised peripheral blood, obtained on day 0 of AZD1222 vaccination. V usage is TRBV5-6 and J usage is TRBJ2-5; D gene ambiguous. This receptor was obtained from an adult in good health. CDR3 region: CASSFLEKETQYF. CDR3 nucleotide sequence: TGTGCCAGCAGCTTCCTGGAGAAAGAGACCCAGTACTTC. Full variable domain (missing parts from reference TRBV5-6 and TRBJ2-5): DAGVTQSPTHLIKTRGQQVTLRCSPKSGHDTVSWYQQALGQGPQFIFQYYEEEERQRGNFPDRFSGHQFPNYSSELNVNALLLGDSALYLCASSFLEKETQYFGPGTRLLVL.